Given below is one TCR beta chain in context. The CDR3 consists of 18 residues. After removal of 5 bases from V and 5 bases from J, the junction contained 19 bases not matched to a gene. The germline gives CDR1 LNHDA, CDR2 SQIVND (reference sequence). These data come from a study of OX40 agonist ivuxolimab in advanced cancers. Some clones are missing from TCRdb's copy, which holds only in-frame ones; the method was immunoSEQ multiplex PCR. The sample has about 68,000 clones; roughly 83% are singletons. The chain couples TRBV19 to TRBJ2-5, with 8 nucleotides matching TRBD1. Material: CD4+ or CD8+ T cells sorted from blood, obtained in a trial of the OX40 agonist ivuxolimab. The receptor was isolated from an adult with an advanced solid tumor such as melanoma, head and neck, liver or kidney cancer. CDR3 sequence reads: CASSGPQGRQGRRETQYF. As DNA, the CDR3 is TGTGCCAGTAGTGGTCCCCAAGGGAGACAGGGGAGGAGGGAGACCCAGTACTTC.